The entry below gives a single TCR beta chain sequence along with its context. Sequencing used immunoSEQ v3. TCRdb's copy holds only in-frame clones and misses some; the assay was immunoSEQ multiplex PCR. The table records tens of thousands of clones, 86% of them present only once. This sample was taken from a study of TIL therapy for anti-PD-1-resistant metastatic lung cancer. Time point: pre-treatment sample, taken before nivolumab and TIL therapy. V dropped 7 bases and J dropped 13 bases, with 16 bases sitting between them. Germline CDR1 and CDR2: MNHNY and SVGAGI (reference sequence). This CDR3 has 12 amino acids.

The V call is TRBV6-6, the J call TRBJ1-4, with D uncertain. The TCR was taken from a person aged 25-85 years with non-small cell lung cancer. Sequenced here: blood, sampled at baseline. CDR3 coding DNA: TGTGCCAGCACCGACCGGACGTATAGACTGTTTTTT. This codes for CASTDRTYRLFF.